The sequence of this T cell receptor (beta chain) was determined in a study of metastatic and nonmetastatic thyroid tumors. Study context: Repertoires from malignant and benign thyroid patients were compared across blood and tumor or nodule tissue.

As handled by the study authors: What underpinned the distant-metastasis classifier for papillary thyroid cancer was the set of CDR3 differences across clinicopathological groups. TCRdb reanalyzed the PCR reads via MiXCR. These V and J calls derive from TCRdb rather than the authors' analysis. Of 35,000 to 50,000 clones detected, less than 3.5% appear once; the ten largest clones hold 7.5% to 10%. Thyroid surgery had not been preceded by any treatment in any patient. Judged by abundance, this clone is medium-sized. The target antigen is unknown. The CDR3 length is 17 residues. Trimming removed 0 bases from V and 5 bases from J; junction bases left unmatched: 8. CDR1 is SGHRS, CDR2 YFSETQ, per germline. Broader study findings: The study reportedly found significantly higher TCR beta diversity in malignant thyroid tumors than benign nodules, in blood and tumor.

The specimen was blood. The chain combines TRBV5-1 with TRBJ2-2; 9 bases agree with TRBD2. The clonotype originates from a female donor with papillary thyroid cancer or a benign thyroid nodule (not recorded which). Some clones in this sample may be carry-over from other donors' samples. CDR3 in amino acids: CASSLDGGRARTGELFF. The CDR3 DNA reads TGCGCCAGCAGCTTGGATGGCGGGAGGGCGAGAACCGGGGAGCTGTTTTTT.